A single TCR beta chain is shown here with its context. The data derive from a study of technical replicates of blood from a handful of donors. The CDR3 is 14 amino acids. Germline V gene lookup returns CDR1 SQVTM and CDR2 ANQGSEA. V lost 1 base and J 8 bases, leaving 15 bases between the germline ends. Data came from immunoSEQ multiplex PCR; TCRdb stores just in-frame clones and leaves some out. The sample carries some 68,000 clones, 95% recorded once. This sequence originates from a human donor in good health. The genes are TRBV29-1 and TRBJ2-4; tentatively, D is TRBD1 (5 bases). The sample comprised T cells isolated from PBMCs. The CDR3 bases are TGCAGCGTTGAAGGGGGATTTGAAGGGGACATTCAGTACTTC. It translates to CSVEGGFEGDIQYF.